This TCR beta chain was profiled in a study of cytomegalovirus exposure and HLA in healthy donors. Points on this clone: Its antigen is still unknown.

PCR involved 60 Vbeta and 13 Jbeta primers. Libraries were prepared by immunoSEQ multiplex PCR; TCRdb keeps only in-frame clonotypes and omits some of them. The profile covers about 130,000 clones, with approximately 84% appearing a single time and around 3% taken by the ten largest. Germline V gene data show CDR1 as SGHTA and CDR2 as FQGNSA. This CDR3 is 16 amino acids long. V gave up 5 bases and J gave up 6 bases, with 20 bases separating them. Whole-study findings and limits: Most observed TCR sequences were rare, whereas some public TCRs were detected in many donors. Associated with HLA alleles at 0.05 false discovery rate in a later analysis were over 15,000 TCR beta sequences. A few CMV-associated chains proved CMV antigen-specific in vitro.

Sequenced: PBMCs. The rearrangement links TRBV7-2 to TRBJ2-1; tentatively, D is TRBD2 (6 bases). The origin of this receptor is a boy between 2 and 10 years old in good health and CMV-seronegative. CDR3: CASSDRGLARGNEQFF. The CDR3 DNA reads TGTGCCAGCAGCGACCGAGGGCTAGCGAGAGGCAATGAGCAGTTCTTC.